This T cell receptor beta chain was retrieved from a study of blood T cell repertoires in COVID-19. Across the whole study: Spain, Italy and the United States supplied samples that represented acute and convalescent COVID-19. T cells, B-cell-depleted T cells, or PBMCs supplied cDNA or gDNA.

Per the original methods: Amplified reference gene primers provided the basis for estimating nucleated cell counts. Assay: immunoSEQ multiplex PCR; the TCRdb copy retains only in-frame clones and omits some. That table is the source of V, J and clone size, and D and trimming were worked out from the DNA. The sample consists of 150,000 to 200,000 clones, approximately 90% of them appearing once. The ends were cut back, 6 bases at V and 6 bases at J, with 8 bases in the middle. Germline CDR1 and CDR2: MNHEY and SVGAGI. This CDR3 contains 12 residues. Sequenced material: peripheral blood. The genes are TRBV6-5 and TRBJ2-2; TRBD2 might be the D (6 bases). The clonotype originates from a woman in her twenties or thirties with active or convalescent COVID-19. DNA for the CDR3: TGTGCCAGCAGCCCGGGGGCCGGGGAGCTGTTTTTT. Residues: CASSPGAGELFF.